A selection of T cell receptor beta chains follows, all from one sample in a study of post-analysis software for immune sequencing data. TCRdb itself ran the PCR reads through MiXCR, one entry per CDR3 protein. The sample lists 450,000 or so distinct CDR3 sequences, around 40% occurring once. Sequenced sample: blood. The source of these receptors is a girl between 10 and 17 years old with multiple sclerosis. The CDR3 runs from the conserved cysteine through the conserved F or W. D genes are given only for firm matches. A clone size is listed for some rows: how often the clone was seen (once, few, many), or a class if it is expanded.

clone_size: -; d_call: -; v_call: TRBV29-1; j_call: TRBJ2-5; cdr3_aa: CGVEKYQETQYF; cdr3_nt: TGCGGCGTTGAAAAGTACCAAGAGACCCAGTACTTC
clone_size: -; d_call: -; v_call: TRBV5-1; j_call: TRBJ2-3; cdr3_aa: CASSVGADAQYF; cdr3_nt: TGCGCCAGCAGTGTGGGCGCAGATGCGCAGTATTTT
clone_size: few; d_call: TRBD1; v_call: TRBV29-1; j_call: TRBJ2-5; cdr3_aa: CSAPGQGRETQYF; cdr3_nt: TGCAGCGCCCCTGGACAGGGGAGGGAGACCCAGTACTTC
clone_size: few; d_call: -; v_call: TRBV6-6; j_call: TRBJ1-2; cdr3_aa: CASSSRGGPRSGYGYTF; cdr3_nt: TGTGCCAGCAGTTCGCGGGGCGGCCCGCGGTCGGGGTATGGCTACACCTTC
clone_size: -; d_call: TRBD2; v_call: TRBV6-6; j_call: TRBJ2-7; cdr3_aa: CASSYGEWEGWQYF; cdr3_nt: TGTGCCAGCAGTTACGGCGAGTGGGAGGGCTGGCAGTACTTC
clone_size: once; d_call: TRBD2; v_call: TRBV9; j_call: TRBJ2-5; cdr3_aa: CASSFGTSGRQETQYF; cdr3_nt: TGTGCCAGCAGCTTCGGGACTAGCGGACGCCAAGAGACCCAGTACTTC
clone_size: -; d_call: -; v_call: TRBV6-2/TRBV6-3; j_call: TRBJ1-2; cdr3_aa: CASSNRWTNYGYTF; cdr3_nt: TGTGCCAGCAGTAATAGGTGGACGAACTATGGCTACACCTTC
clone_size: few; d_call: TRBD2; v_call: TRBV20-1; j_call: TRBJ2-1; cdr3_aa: CSYQPSGSSYNEQFF; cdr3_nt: TGCAGTTACCAACCAAGCGGGAGCTCCTACAATGAGCAGTTCTTC
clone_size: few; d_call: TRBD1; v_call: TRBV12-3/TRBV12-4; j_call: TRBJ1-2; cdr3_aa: CASRGTGGTGGYTF; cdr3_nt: TGTGCCAGCAGGGGAACAGGGGGTACAGGAGGCTACACCTTC
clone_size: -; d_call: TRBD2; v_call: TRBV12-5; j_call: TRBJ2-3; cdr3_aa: CASGLPAGLAWYTQYF; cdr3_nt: TGTGCTAGTGGTTTGCCCGCGGGACTAGCATGGTATACGCAGTATTTT
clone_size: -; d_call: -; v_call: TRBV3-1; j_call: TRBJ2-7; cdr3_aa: CARSPAAGRKDEQYF; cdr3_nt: TGTGCCCGCAGCCCTGCGGCAGGGAGGAAGGACGAGCAGTACTTC
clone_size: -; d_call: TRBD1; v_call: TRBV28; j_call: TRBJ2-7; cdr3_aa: CASKTGQGTGYEQYF; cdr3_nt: TGTGCCAGCAAGACAGGACAGGGGACTGGCTACGAGCAGTACTTC
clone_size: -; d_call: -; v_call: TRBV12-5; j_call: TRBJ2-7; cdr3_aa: CASGSNYEQYF; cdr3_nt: TGTGCTAGTGGTTCCAACTACGAGCAGTACTTC
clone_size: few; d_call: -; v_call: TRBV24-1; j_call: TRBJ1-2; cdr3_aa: CATSVSAGRGSYGYTF; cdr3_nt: TGTGCCACCAGTGTTTCAGCGGGACGCGGGAGCTATGGCTACACCTTC
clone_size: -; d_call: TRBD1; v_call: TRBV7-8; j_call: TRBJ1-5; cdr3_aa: CASSLDRDRANNQPQHF; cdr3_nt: TGTGCCAGCAGCTTAGACCGGGACAGGGCAAACAATCAGCCCCAGCATTTT
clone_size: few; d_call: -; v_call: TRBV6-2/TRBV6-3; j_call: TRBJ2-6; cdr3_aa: CASSYSRAGPYSGANVLTF; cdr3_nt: TGTGCCAGCAGTTACTCGAGGGCAGGGCCTTACTCTGGGGCCAACGTCCTGACTTTC
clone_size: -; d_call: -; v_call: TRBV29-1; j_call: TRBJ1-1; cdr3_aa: CSVAGPPGAFF; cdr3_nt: TGCAGCGTTGCAGGGCCCCCTGGAGCTTTCTTT
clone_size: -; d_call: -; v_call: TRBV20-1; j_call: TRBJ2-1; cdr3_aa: CSATGQGGHSEQFF; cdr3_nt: TGCAGTGCTACGGGACAAGGCGGGCACAGTGAGCAGTTCTTC
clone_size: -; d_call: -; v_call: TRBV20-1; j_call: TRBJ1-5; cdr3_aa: CSARSDGKPQHF; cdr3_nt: TGCAGTGCTAGGTCAGACGGCAAGCCCCAGCATTTT
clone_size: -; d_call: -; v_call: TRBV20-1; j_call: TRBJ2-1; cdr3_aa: CSARTAETATNEQFF; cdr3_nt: TGCAGTGCCCGAACAGCCGAGACAGCCACCAATGAGCAGTTCTTC
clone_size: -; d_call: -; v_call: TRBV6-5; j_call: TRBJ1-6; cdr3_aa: CASTSGAGEGTSPLHF; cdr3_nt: TGTGCCAGCACTTCCGGAGCGGGTGAGGGAACTTCACCCCTCCACTTT
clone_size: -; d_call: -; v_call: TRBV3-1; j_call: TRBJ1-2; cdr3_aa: CASSQDAVNYGYTF; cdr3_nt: TGTGCCAGCAGCCAAGACGCAGTTAACTATGGCTACACCTTC
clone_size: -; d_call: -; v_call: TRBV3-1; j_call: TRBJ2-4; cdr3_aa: CASSRPLDNKNIQYF; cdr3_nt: TGTGCCAGCAGCCGACCCCTCGATAACAAAAACATTCAGTACTTC
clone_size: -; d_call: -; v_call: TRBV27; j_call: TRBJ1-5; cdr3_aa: CASSAVGTASNQPQHF; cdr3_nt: TGTGCCAGCAGTGCCGTGGGTACAGCTAGCAATCAGCCCCAGCATTTT
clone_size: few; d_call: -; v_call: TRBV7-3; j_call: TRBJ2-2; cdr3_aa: CASSPAYVLDTGELFF; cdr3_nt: TGTGCCAGCAGCCCAGCGTATGTATTGGACACCGGGGAGCTGTTTTTT
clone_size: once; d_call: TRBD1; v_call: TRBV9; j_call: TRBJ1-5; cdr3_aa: CASGTGSVLNQPQHF; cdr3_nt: TGTGCCAGCGGGACAGGGTCCGTCCTCAATCAGCCCCAGCATTTT
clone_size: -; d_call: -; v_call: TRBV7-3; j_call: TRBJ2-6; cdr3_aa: CASSHQGGIRSGANVLTF; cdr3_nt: TGTGCCAGCAGCCACCAGGGGGGGATCCGCTCTGGGGCCAACGTCCTGACTTTC
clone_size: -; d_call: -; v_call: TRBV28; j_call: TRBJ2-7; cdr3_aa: CASSSRNAGSYEQYF; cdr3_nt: TGTGCCAGCAGTTCGAGGAACGCGGGATCGTACGAGCAGTACTTC
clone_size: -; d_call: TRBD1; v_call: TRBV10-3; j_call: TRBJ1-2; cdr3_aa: CAIRERQGVNYGYTF; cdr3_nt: TGTGCCATCAGAGAACGACAGGGAGTAAACTATGGCTACACCTTC
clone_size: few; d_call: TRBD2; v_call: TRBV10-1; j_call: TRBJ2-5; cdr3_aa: CASSARLAGGTQETQYF; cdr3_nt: TGCGCCAGCAGTGCCCGACTAGCGGGAGGCACCCAAGAGACCCAGTACTTC
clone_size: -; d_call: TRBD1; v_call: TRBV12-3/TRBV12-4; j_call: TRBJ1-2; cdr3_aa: CASSLHRQGADGYTF; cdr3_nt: TGTGCCAGCAGTTTACATCGACAGGGGGCAGATGGCTACACCTTC
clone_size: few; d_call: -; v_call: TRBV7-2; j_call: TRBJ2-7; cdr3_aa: CASSLDDGYEQYF; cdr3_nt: TGTGCCAGCAGCTTAGATGACGGCTACGAGCAGTACTTC
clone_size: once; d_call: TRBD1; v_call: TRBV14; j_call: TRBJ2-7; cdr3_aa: CASSLGTGALYEQYF; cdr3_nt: TGTGCCAGCAGCCTGGGGACAGGAGCCCTCTACGAGCAGTACTTC
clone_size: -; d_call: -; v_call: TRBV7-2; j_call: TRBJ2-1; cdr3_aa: CASSPPGGEVYNEQFF; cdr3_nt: TGTGCCAGCAGCCCCCCCGGTGGGGAGGTCTACAATGAGCAGTTCTTC
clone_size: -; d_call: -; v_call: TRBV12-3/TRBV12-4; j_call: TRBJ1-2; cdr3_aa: CASRLALGYTF; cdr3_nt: TGTGCCAGCAGATTGGCCCTTGGCTACACCTTC
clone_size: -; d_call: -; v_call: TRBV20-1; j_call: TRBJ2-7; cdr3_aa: CSAWTDKSSYEQYF; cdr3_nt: TGCAGTGCTTGGACTGATAAGAGCTCCTACGAGCAGTACTTC
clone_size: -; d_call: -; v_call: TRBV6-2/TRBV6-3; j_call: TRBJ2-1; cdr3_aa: CASSVIAVFYNEQFF; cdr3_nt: TGTGCCAGCAGTGTTATAGCGGTCTTCTACAATGAGCAGTTCTTC
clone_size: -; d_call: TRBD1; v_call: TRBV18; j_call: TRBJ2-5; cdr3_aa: CASSLNRGQVETQYF; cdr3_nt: TGTGCCAGCTCACTGAACAGGGGGCAGGTGGAGACCCAGTACTTC
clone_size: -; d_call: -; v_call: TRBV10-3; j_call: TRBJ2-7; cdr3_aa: CAISPLGQSYEQYF; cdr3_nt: TGTGCCATCAGCCCCCTAGGACAGTCCTACGAGCAGTACTTC
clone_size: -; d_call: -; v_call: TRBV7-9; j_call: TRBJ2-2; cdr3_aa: CASSKKGQNTGELFF; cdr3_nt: TGTGCCAGCAGCAAAAAGGGACAAAACACCGGGGAGCTGTTTTTT
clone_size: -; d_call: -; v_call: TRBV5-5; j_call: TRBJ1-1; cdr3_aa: CASTRRRANTEAFF; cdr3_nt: TGTGCCAGCACCCGACGTAGGGCCAACACTGAAGCTTTCTTT
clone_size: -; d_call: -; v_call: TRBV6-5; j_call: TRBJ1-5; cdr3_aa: CANVTIWDRFRARSNQPQHF; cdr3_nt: TGTGCCAACGTTACGATTTGGGACCGATTCCGGGCTCGGAGCAATCAGCCCCAGCATTTT
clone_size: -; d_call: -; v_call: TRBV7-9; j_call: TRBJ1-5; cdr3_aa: CASSWAGEHQPQHF; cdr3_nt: TGTGCCAGCAGCTGGGCGGGGGAGCATCAGCCCCAGCATTTT
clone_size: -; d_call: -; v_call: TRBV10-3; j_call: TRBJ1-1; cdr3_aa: CAISDERLTEAFF; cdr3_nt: TGTGCCATCAGTGATGAGCGTCTCACTGAAGCTTTCTTT
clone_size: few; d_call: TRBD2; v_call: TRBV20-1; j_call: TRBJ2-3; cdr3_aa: CSASGTPSGNRYSTDTQYF; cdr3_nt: TGCAGTGCTAGCGGTACGCCTAGCGGGAACCGATACAGCACAGATACGCAGTATTTT